These 14 T cell receptor beta chains share one sample of origin, sequenced in a study of T cell responses to AZD1222 COVID-19 vaccine. TCRdb's copy holds only in-frame clones and misses some; the assay was immunoSEQ multiplex PCR. The sample has under 100,000 clones; around 90% are singletons. Here the sequenced sample was peripheral blood, taken on day 0 of AZD1222 vaccination. The receptors were gathered from an adult in good health.

The J gene is TRBJ2-7, the V gene TRBV3-1 (or the pseudogene TRBV3-2), with TRBD2 identical over 7 bases. Germline CDR1 LGHDT, CDR2 YNNKEL (reference sequence). Trimming at V came to 1 base and at J to 3 bases, leaving 9 bases not matched to a gene. The CDR3 totals 16 residues. The CDR3 DNA reads TGTGCCAGCAGCCAAGGGATAGCGGGCAGGCTCTACGAGCAGTACTTC. Its protein product is CASSQGIAGRLYEQYF.

This rearrangement joins TRBV19 to TRBJ2-7, with 9 bases lining up with TRBD1. V gave up 4 bases and J gave up 3 bases; unmatched junction bases: 1. The CDR3 is 13 amino acids. Germline CDR1 reads LNHDA; CDR2 reads SQIVND (reference sequence). The DNA for the CDR3 is TGTGCCAGTAGTAAGGACAGGGGCTACGAGCAGTACTTC. It translates to CASSKDRGYEQYF.

This chain joins TRBV27 and TRBJ1-5; tentatively, D is TRBD1 (6 bases). V shed 5 bases and J shed 4 bases, with 18 bases lying between them. Per germline, CDR1 MNHEY and CDR2 SMNVEV (reference sequence). This CDR3 has 16 residues. The CDR3 sequence is CASSHGGHNPNQPQHF. In DNA form, the CDR3 reads TGTGCCAGCAGTCACGGGGGACATAATCCGAATCAGCCCCAGCATTTT.

The V call is TRBV25-1, the J call TRBJ2-5, with a weak D call TRBD2 (6 bases). The V gene's germline CDR1 is MGHDK and CDR2 SYGVNS. The CDR3 totals 14 residues. Trimming took off 2 bases at V and 4 bases at J, with 11 bases between the two ends. The CDR3 protein is CASSETGVGETQYF. In nucleotides, the CDR3 is TGTGCCAGCAGTGAAACGGGAGTGGGAGAGACCCAGTACTTC.

This clone was picked up a small number of times. The chain is built from TRBV5-5 and TRBJ1-1, with TRBD1 matching over 11 bases. The CDR3 is 15 residues long. The J segment lost 5 bases and the V segment lost 4 bases, leaving 7 bases of the junction unmatched. Germline loops: CDR1 SGHKS, CDR2 YYEKEE (reference sequence). The CDR3 loop is CASSVAGTGGTEAFF. In nucleotides, the CDR3 is TGTGCCAGCAGCGTGGCCGGGACAGGGGGGACTGAAGCTTTCTTT.

This chain links TRBV6-5 with TRBJ1-2; D is unresolved. Trimming took off 4 bases at V and 4 bases at J, with 13 bases between the two ends. Per the germline V gene, CDR1 is MNHEY and CDR2 is SVGAGI. The CDR3 is 14 residues long. In DNA form, the CDR3 reads TGTGCCAGCAGTTCGTCGGGCCTACTCTATGGCTACACCTTC. Residues: CASSSSGLLYGYTF.

The V gene is TRBV18, the J gene TRBJ1-1; D gene ambiguous. Germline V gene lookup returns CDR1 KGHSH and CDR2 LQKENI. This CDR3 region has 14 residues. V was clipped by 3 bases and J by 0 bases, with 8 bases between them. The CDR3 region is CASSPGVMNTEAFF. CDR3 nucleotide sequence: TGTGCCAGCTCACCGGGAGTGATGAACACTGAAGCTTTCTTT. Combining the CDR3 with reference TRBV18 and TRBJ1-1 gives the whole variable domain NAGVMQNPRHLVRRRGQEARLRCSPMKGHSHVYWYRQLPEEGLKFMVYLQKENIIDESGMPKERFSAEFPKEGPSILRIQQVVRGDSAAYFCASSPGVMNTEAFFGQGTRLTVV.

The gene calls are TRBV7-8 and TRBJ2-1; TRBD2 might be the D (6 bases). The CDR3 extends over 15 amino acids. The ends were cut back, 7 bases at V and 4 bases at J, with 17 bases in the middle. Per the germline V gene, CDR1 is SGHVS and CDR2 is FQNEAQ. CDR3 sequence reads: CASTTLATRYNEQFF. The CDR3 DNA follows: TGTGCCAGCACCACACTAGCCACCCGATACAATGAGCAGTTCTTC.

The rearrangement links TRBV7-9 to TRBJ2-2; 10 nucleotides line up with TRBD1. CDR1 and CDR2 from the germline V gene are SEHNR and FQNEAQ (reference sequence). V was clipped by 3 bases and J by 3 bases; unmatched bases: 4. CDR3 length: 16 amino acids. CDR3 nucleotide sequence: TGTGCCAGCAGCTTGCCCGGGACAGGGGACACCGGGGAGCTGTTTTTT. Translating gives CASSLPGTGDTGELFF.

The rearrangement joins TRBV7-2 to TRBJ2-5; D remains unclear. The length of the CDR3 is 15 residues. V was pared by 2 bases and J by 5 bases, with 15 bases between. Germline CDR1 reads SGHTA; CDR2 reads FQGNSA. The CDR3 protein is CASSLIPSLAETQYF. The DNA for the CDR3 is TGTGCCAGCAGCTTAATCCCCAGTCTGGCGGAGACCCAGTACTTC. Filled out from reference TRBV7-2 and TRBJ2-5, the complete variable domain reads GAGVSQSPSNKVTEKGKDVELRCDPISGHTALYWYRQSLGQGLEFLIYFQGNSAPDKSGLPSDRFSAERTGGSVSTLTIQRTQQEDSAVYLCASSLIPSLAETQYFGPGTRLLVL.

The chain couples TRBV27 to TRBJ2-1; perhaps TRBD2 as D (6 bases). Germline lookup yields CDR1 MNHEY and CDR2 SMNVEV (reference sequence). The CDR3 consists of 13 residues. Between the trimmed V and J ends, which lost 3 bases and 8 bases, there was a span of 11 bases. The CDR3 reads CASSFGPSDEQFF. CDR3 nucleotide sequence: TGTGCCAGCAGTTTTGGCCCTAGCGATGAGCAGTTCTTC.

The V call is TRBV5-6, the J call TRBJ1-1; 7 bases line up with TRBD1. Trimming at V came to 0 bases and at J to 1 base, leaving 0 bases not matched to a gene. This CDR3 is built from 14 residues. In germline, CDR1 is SGHDT, CDR2 YYEEEE. The CDR3 nucleotides read TGTGCCAGCAGCTTGGGGACAGGGAACACTGAAGCTTTCTTT. Encoded protein: CASSLGTGNTEAFF.

The chain uses TRBV5-1 and TRBJ2-1, with 8 bases aligning to TRBD1. The V gene's germline CDR1 is SGHRS and CDR2 YFSETQ. V lost 4 bases, J lost 2 bases, and 8 bases stayed unmatched. The CDR3 has 16 amino acids. The CDR3 reads CASSLNGQGPYNEQFF. The CDR3 DNA is TGCGCCAGCAGCCTAAATGGACAGGGTCCCTACAATGAGCAGTTCTTC.

The table lists this clone with a count of one. V and J are TRBV9 and TRBJ2-5, with a possible D match to TRBD1 (6 bases). The CDR3 has 13 amino acids. V lost 2 bases and J lost 2, with 7 bases in between. CDR1 SGDLS and CDR2 YYNGEE come from the germline V gene. The CDR3 nucleotides read TGTGCCAGCAGCGTTGGACAGCAAGAGACCCAGTACTTC. Translated: CASSVGQQETQYF.